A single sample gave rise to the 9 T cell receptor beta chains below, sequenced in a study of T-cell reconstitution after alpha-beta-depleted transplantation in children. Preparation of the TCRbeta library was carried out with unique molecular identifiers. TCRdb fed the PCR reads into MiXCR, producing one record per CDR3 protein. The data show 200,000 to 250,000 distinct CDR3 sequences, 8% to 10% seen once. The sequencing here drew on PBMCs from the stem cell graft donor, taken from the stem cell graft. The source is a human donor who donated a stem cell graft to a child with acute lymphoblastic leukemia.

Here the CDR3 reads CASSLGQSSTDTQYF. The CDR3, as DNA: TGCGCCAGCAGCCTGGGACAATCCAGCACAGATACGCAGTATTTT. The rearrangement joins TRBV5-1 to TRBJ2-3, with a possible D match to TRBD1 (6 bases). This CDR3 is built from 15 residues. V lost 4 bases to trimming and J lost 0 bases, with 12 bases between them. Per the germline V gene, CDR1 is SGHRS and CDR2 is YFSETQ.

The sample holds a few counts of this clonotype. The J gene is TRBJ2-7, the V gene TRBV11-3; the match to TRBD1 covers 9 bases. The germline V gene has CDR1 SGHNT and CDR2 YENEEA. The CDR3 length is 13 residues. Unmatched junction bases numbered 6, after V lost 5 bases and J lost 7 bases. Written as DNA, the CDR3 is TGTGCCAGCAGCACCAGGGACAGGGAAGAGCAGTACTTC. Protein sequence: CASSTRDREEQYF.

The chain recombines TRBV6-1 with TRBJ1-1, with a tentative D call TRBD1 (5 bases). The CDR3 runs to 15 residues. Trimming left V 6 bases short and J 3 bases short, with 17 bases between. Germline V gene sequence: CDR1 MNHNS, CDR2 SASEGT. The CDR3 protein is CASSLTQEVYTEAFF. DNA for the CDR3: TGTGCCAGCAGCCTAACACAGGAGGTTTACACTGAAGCTTTCTTT.

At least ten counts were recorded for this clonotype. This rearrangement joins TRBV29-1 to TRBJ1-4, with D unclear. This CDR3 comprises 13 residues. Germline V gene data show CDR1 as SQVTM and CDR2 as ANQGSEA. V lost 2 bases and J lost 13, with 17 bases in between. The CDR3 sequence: CSVEKDPSVGLFF. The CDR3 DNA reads TGCAGCGTTGAAAAGGACCCTTCGGTGGGACTGTTTTTT.

Here the CDR3 DNA reads TGTGCCAGCAGCTTCGGGACAGGGGTTCAGTTGGTCACCGGGGAGCTGTTTTTT. Translated: CASSFGTGVQLVTGELFF. The rearrangement links TRBV11-1 to TRBJ2-2, with 10 nucleotides matching TRBD1. After removal of 3 bases from V and 4 bases from J, the junction contained 11 bases not matched to a gene. CDR1 SGHAT and CDR2 FQDESV come from the germline V gene (reference sequence). The CDR3 sequence is 18 residues long.

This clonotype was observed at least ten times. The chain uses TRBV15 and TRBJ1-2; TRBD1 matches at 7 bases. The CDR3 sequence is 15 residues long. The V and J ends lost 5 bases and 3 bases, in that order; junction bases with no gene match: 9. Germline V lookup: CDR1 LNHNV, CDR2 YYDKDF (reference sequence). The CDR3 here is CATSATGANDYGYTF. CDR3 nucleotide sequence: TGTGCCACCAGCGCTACAGGGGCGAACGACTATGGCTACACCTTC.

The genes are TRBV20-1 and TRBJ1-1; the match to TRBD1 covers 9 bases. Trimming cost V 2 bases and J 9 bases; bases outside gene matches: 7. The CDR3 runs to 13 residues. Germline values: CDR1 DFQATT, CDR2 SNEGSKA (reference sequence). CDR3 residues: CSARPGQGLQAFF. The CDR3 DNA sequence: TGCAGTGCTAGACCGGGACAGGGTCTACAAGCTTTCTTT.

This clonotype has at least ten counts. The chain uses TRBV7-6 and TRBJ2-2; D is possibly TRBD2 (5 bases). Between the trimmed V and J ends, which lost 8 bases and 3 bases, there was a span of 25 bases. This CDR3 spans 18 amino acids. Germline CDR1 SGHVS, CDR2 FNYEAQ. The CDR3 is CASLEVAGLVPDTGELFF. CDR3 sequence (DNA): TGTGCCAGCTTGGAGGTGGCAGGCTTAGTTCCGGACACCGGGGAGCTGTTTTTT. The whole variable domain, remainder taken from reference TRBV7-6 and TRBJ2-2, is GAGVSQSPRYKVTKRGQDVALRCDPISGHVSLYWYRQALGQGPEFLTYFNYEAQQDKSGLPNDRFSAERPEGSISTLTIQRTEQRDSAMYRCASLEVAGLVPDTGELFFGEGSRLTVL.

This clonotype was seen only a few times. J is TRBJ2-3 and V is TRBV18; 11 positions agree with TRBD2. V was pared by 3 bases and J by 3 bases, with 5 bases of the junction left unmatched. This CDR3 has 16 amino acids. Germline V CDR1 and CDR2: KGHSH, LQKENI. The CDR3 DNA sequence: TGTGCCAGCTCACCTGTACTAGCGGGGGTGACAGATACGCAGTATTTT. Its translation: CASSPVLAGVTDTQYF.